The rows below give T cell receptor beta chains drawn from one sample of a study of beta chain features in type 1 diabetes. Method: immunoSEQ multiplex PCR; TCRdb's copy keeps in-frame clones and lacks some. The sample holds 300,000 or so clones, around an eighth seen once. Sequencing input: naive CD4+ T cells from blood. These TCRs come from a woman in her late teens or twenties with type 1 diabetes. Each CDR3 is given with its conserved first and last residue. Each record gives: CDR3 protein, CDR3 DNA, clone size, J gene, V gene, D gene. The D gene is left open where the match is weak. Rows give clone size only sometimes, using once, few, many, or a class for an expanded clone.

CASSPGQEETQYF,TGCGCCAGCAGCCCAGGACAGGAAGAGACCCAGTACTTC,NA,TRBJ2-5,TRBV5-1,TRBD1
CASRGGAGTSDEQFF,TGTGCCAGCAGAGGGGGAGCCGGGACTAGCGATGAGCAGTTCTTC,few,TRBJ2-1,TRBV9,TRBD2
CATSKYPGLAGVTLYEQYF,TGTGCCACCAGCAAATACCCGGGACTAGCGGGAGTTACACTCTACGAGCAGTACTTC,NA,TRBJ2-7,TRBV15,TRBD2
CAWGTGARAFLF,NA,few,TRBJ1-4,TRBV30,NA
CASSIRQARWETQYF,TGTGCCAGTAGTATCAGACAGGCGAGATGGGAGACCCAGTACTTC,few,TRBJ2-5,TRBV19,NA
CASSRTSGTDTQYF,TGCGCCAGCAGCCGGACTAGCGGCACAGATACGCAGTATTTT,NA,TRBJ2-3,TRBV5-1,TRBD2
CASMNQGGGNQPQHF,TGTGCCAGCATGAACCAGGGAGGGGGCAATCAGCCCCAGCATTTT,few,TRBJ1-5,TRBV7-2,NA
CASSLGGRVSGNEQFF,TGCGCCAGCAGCTTGGGTGGCAGGGTAAGCGGGAATGAGCAGTTCTTC,NA,TRBJ2-1,TRBV5-1,NA
CASSLGGLVYEQYF,TGTGCCAGCAGTTTAGGGGGGTTAGTCTACGAGCAGTACTTC,NA,TRBJ2-7,TRBV27,NA
CASSKSSGGYNEQFF,TGTGCCAGCAGCAAGTCTAGCGGGGGCTACAATGAGCAGTTCTTC,few,TRBJ2-1,TRBV7-3,TRBD2
CASSYSDRALYEQYF,TGTGCCAGCAGTTACTCGGACAGGGCCCTTTACGAGCAGTACTTC,NA,TRBJ2-7,TRBV6-5,TRBD1
CASSLGTNNEQFF,TGCGCCAGCAGCTTGGGGACTAACAATGAGCAGTTCTTC,NA,TRBJ2-1,TRBV5-1,NA
CASSQDEGGDTGELFF,TGCGCCAGCAGCCAAGATGAGGGTGGGGACACCGGGGAGCTGTTTTTT,NA,TRBJ2-2,TRBV4-3,NA
CAIGTGRNEKLFF,TGTGCCATAGGGACAGGGCGGAATGAAAAACTGTTTTTT,NA,TRBJ1-4,TRBV10-3,TRBD1
CASSPGLAGGVPFF,TGTGCCAGCAGCCCGGGACTAGCGGGAGGAGTACCGTTCTTC,NA,TRBJ2-1,TRBV6-1,TRBD2
CASTPGADTQYF,TGTGCCAGCACACCCGGGGCAGATACGCAGTATTTT,NA,TRBJ2-3,TRBV28,NA
CARVWYGTGKPNQPQHF,TGTGCCAGGGTATGGTATGGGACAGGGAAACCCAATCAGCCCCAGCATTTT,few,TRBJ1-5,TRBV14,TRBD1
CAGGTSGTDTQYF,TGTGCCGGGGGGACTAGCGGCACAGATACGCAGTATTTT,NA,TRBJ2-3,TRBV5-4,TRBD2
CASSSSGLAVPGELFF,TGCGCCAGCAGCTCGTCGGGACTAGCGGTGCCCGGGGAGCTGTTTTTT,NA,TRBJ2-2,TRBV5-1,TRBD2
CASSSGGDTQYF,TGTGCCAGCAGTTCGGGGGGGGATACGCAGTATTTT,few,TRBJ2-3,TRBV28,TRBD2
CASSPSGTSLREQFF,TGCGCCAGCAGCCCTAGCGGGACTTCTTTACGGGAGCAGTTCTTC,NA,TRBJ2-1,TRBV5-1,TRBD2
CASSAQGAGKDTQYF,TGTGCCAGCAGCGCACAGGGGGCTGGGAAGGATACGCAGTATTTT,few,TRBJ2-3,TRBV2,TRBD1
CASSQGLLETQYF,TGCGCCAGCAGCCAAGGACTGTTGGAGACCCAGTACTTC,few,TRBJ2-5,TRBV4-1,NA
CASARQGSEQFF,TGTGCCAGCGCTAGGCAGGGGAGTGAGCAGTTCTTC,few,TRBJ2-1,TRBV18,NA
CASSSLTSYNEQFF,TGTGCCAGTTCTAGCCTAACCTCCTACAATGAGCAGTTCTTC,NA,TRBJ2-1,TRBV11-2,NA
CASSLMGSGETQYF,TGTGCCAGCAGCTTAATGGGGAGTGGAGAGACCCAGTACTTC,few,TRBJ2-5,TRBV7-9,NA
CSVEDWSGVEAFF,TGCAGCGTTGAAGATTGGTCGGGGGTTGAAGCTTTCTTT,few,TRBJ1-1,TRBV29-1,NA
CASSLWAGAGQPQHF,TGTGCCAGCAGCTTGTGGGCAGGGGCAGGTCAGCCCCAGCATTTT,NA,TRBJ1-5,TRBV5-6,NA
CATTGTGVYGYTF,TGTGCCACAACCGGGACAGGGGTCTATGGCTACACCTTC,NA,TRBJ1-2,TRBV19,TRBD1
CASSQGTGQTQYF,TGTGCCAGCAGCCAAGGGACAGGGCAGACCCAGTACTTC,NA,TRBJ2-5,TRBV2,TRBD1
CASSPQGSFPGANVLTF,TGTGCCAGCTCACCCCAGGGGTCCTTTCCTGGGGCCAACGTCCTGACTTTC,NA,TRBJ2-6,TRBV18,NA
CASSTGQGPNEKLFF,TGTGCCAGCAGCACCGGGCAGGGTCCTAATGAAAAACTGTTTTTT,NA,TRBJ1-4,TRBV7-9,NA
CASSSLGLAGRRETQYF,TGCGCCAGCAGCTCACTAGGACTAGCGGGCCGACGGGAGACCCAGTACTTC,NA,TRBJ2-5,TRBV5-1,TRBD2
CASNRLAGVDEQFF,TGTGCCAGCAACCGACTAGCGGGAGTGGATGAGCAGTTCTTC,NA,TRBJ2-1,TRBV27,TRBD2
CASSLGGAMGELFF,TGCGCCAGCAGCTTGGGAGGCGCGATGGGGGAGCTGTTTTTT,few,TRBJ2-2,TRBV5-1,NA
CASSLGGHQPQHF,TGTGCCAGCAGCTTAGGGGGGCACCAGCCCCAGCATTTT,NA,TRBJ1-5,TRBV7-2,NA
CATSGLAYGYTF,TGTGCCACCTCAGGGCTGGCCTATGGCTACACCTTC,NA,TRBJ1-2,TRBV25-1,NA
CAWSGASGDQPQHF,TGTGCCTGGAGTGGGGCGTCAGGGGATCAGCCCCAGCATTTT,NA,TRBJ1-5,TRBV30,NA
CAIGDSQETQYF,TGTGCCATCGGGGACAGCCAAGAGACCCAGTACTTC,NA,TRBJ2-5,TRBV10-3,TRBD1
CASSLIGGLSYEQYF,TGTGCCAGCAGCTTAATAGGGGGCCTCTCCTACGAGCAGTACTTC,few,TRBJ2-7,TRBV11-2,TRBD1
CASSPGRGTDTQYF,TGTGCCAGCAGCCCAGGCAGGGGAACAGATACGCAGTATTTT,NA,TRBJ2-3,TRBV28,NA
CASRVAPTYNEQFF,TGTGCCAGCAGGGTAGCCCCCACCTACAATGAGCAGTTCTTC,NA,TRBJ2-1,TRBV28,NA
CASSLHSSNTEAFF,TGTGCCAGCAGCTTGCACAGTAGTAACACTGAAGCTTTCTTT,few,TRBJ1-1,TRBV5-6,NA
CASSFSGRLADTQYF,TGTGCCAGCAGCTTTAGCGGGAGGTTGGCAGATACGCAGTATTTT,NA,TRBJ2-3,TRBV5-8,TRBD2
CASSPRTSPETQYF,TGTGCCAGCAGCCCTAGGACTAGCCCTGAGACCCAGTACTTC,NA,TRBJ2-5,TRBV9,TRBD2
CASSYRGITEAFF,TGTGCCAGCAGCTACAGGGGGATCACTGAAGCTTTCTTT,NA,TRBJ1-1,TRBV7-9,TRBD1
CASSQKRAISGNTIYF,TGCGCCAGCAGCCAAAAGAGGGCCATCTCTGGAAACACCATATATTTT,few,TRBJ1-3,TRBV4-3,NA
CASSQVWFTFSTNEKLFF,TGCGCCAGCAGCCAAGTTTGGTTTACTTTTTCAACTAATGAAAAACTGTTTTTT,few,TRBJ1-4,TRBV4-3,NA
CASSPIDNGNYGYTF,TGTGCCAGCAGCCCGATCGACAATGGTAACTATGGCTACACCTTC,NA,TRBJ1-2,TRBV21-1,NA
CASSIAGAYEQYF,TGTGCCAGTAGTATTGCAGGGGCGTACGAGCAGTACTTC,few,TRBJ2-7,TRBV19,NA
CSVVTGMNTEAFF,TGCAGCGTAGTTACAGGGATGAACACTGAAGCTTTCTTT,NA,TRBJ1-1,TRBV29-1,NA
CASNLGGGANYGYTF,TGTGCCAGCAACCTAGGTGGGGGGGCAAACTATGGCTACACCTTC,NA,TRBJ1-2,TRBV5-6,NA
CASSQRENINNEQFF,TGTGCCAGCAGCCAGCGGGAGAATATCAACAATGAGCAGTTCTTC,NA,TRBJ2-1,TRBV28,TRBD2
CASSVAWSGIGSYNEQFF,TGTGCCAGCAGCGTAGCCTGGTCGGGGATCGGGTCCTACAATGAGCAGTTCTTC,NA,TRBJ2-1,TRBV9,NA
CASSATVGLAGVVEQYF,TGTGCCAGCAGCGCTACTGTTGGGCTAGCGGGAGTGGTCGAGCAGTACTTC,few,TRBJ2-7,TRBV9,TRBD2
CASSQGSSGMGPQETQYF,TGCGCCAGCAGCCAAGGCTCTAGCGGGATGGGGCCTCAAGAGACCCAGTACTTC,few,TRBJ2-5,TRBV4-3,TRBD2
CASNEDRIYGYTF,TGTGCCAGTAATGAGGACAGAATCTATGGCTACACCTTC,NA,TRBJ1-2,TRBV19,NA
CASSLSDRGVGYTF,TGTGCCAGCAGCCTGTCGGACAGGGGAGTTGGCTACACCTTC,NA,TRBJ1-2,TRBV7-9,TRBD1
CASSSGRAPNEQFF,TGTGCCAGCAGTAGCGGGAGGGCCCCCAATGAGCAGTTCTTC,NA,TRBJ2-1,TRBV5-4,TRBD2